This entry lists 8 T cell receptor beta chains sequenced from one sample in a study of blood T cell repertoires in COVID-19. TCRdb's copy holds only in-frame clones and misses some; the assay was immunoSEQ multiplex PCR. The sample records over 200,000 clones, roughly four fifths being singletons. Source material: peripheral blood. Receptor source: an elderly woman with COVID-19, enrolled during active disease.

The genes are TRBV3-1 (or the pseudogene TRBV3-2) and TRBJ2-7, with D tentatively TRBD2 (5 bases). This CDR3 comprises 13 residues. Germline loops: CDR1 LGHDT, CDR2 YNNKEL (reference sequence). V gave up 1 base and J gave up 5 bases, with 9 bases separating them. CDR3 sequence reads: CASSQVSGNEQYF. CDR3 nucleotides: TGTGCCAGCAGCCAAGTTTCGGGAAACGAGCAGTACTTC.

The chain links TRBV15 to TRBJ2-7; 9 positions agree with TRBD1. CDR3 length equals 16 residues. V trimming: 1 base; J trimming: 6 bases; junction bases outside the gene matches: 10. Germline V gene sequence: CDR1 LNHNV, CDR2 YYDKDF (reference sequence). CDR3 nucleotides: TGTGCCACCAGCAGAGGACCCTTGGGACAGGGAGGCGAGCAGTACTTC. The encoded protein is CATSRGPLGQGGEQYF.

V is TRBV5-1 and J is TRBJ2-7; tentatively, D is TRBD2 (6 bases). The germline gives CDR1 SGHRS, CDR2 YFSETQ. This CDR3 contains 15 residues. Trimming left V 4 bases short and J 0 bases short, with 14 bases between. CDR3 in amino acids: CASSPGTSPSYEQYF. The CDR3 nucleotides read TGCGCCAGCAGCCCCGGGACTTCCCCCTCCTACGAGCAGTACTTC.

The rearrangement uses TRBV7-9 and TRBJ1-2; 7 positions match TRBD1. Germline loops: CDR1 SEHNR, CDR2 FQNEAQ (reference sequence). The CDR3 contains 17 residues. The V gene end was trimmed by 1 base and the J gene end by 5 bases; junction bases not matched to a gene: 13. This chain's CDR3 is CASSLVWGTAYSYGYTF. The CDR3, as DNA: TGTGCCAGCAGCTTAGTGTGGGGGACAGCCTACTCTTATGGCTACACCTTC.

In its sample, this clone was seen a few times. The chain carries TRBV5-1 and TRBJ1-1; 10 nucleotides match TRBD1. Germline V lookup: CDR1 SGHRS, CDR2 YFSETQ. The CDR3 extends over 14 amino acids. V was clipped by 4 bases and J by 5 bases; unmatched bases: 5. The CDR3 reads CASSLGQGRTEAFF. The CDR3 DNA sequence: TGCGCCAGCAGCCTGGGACAGGGGCGGACTGAAGCTTTCTTT.

A few counts support this clone. The chain is built from TRBV11-2 and TRBJ1-3; D is ambiguous. This CDR3 is built from 15 residues. Germline CDR1 is SGHAT and CDR2 is FQNNGV. V gave up 5 bases and J gave up 0 bases, with 11 bases separating them. The CDR3 coding sequence is TGTGCCAGCAGCCCGCGAGGTCCCTCTGGAAACACCATATATTTT. Translated: CASSPRGPSGNTIYF.

The chain is built from TRBV5-4 and TRBJ2-1; possible D gene TRBD2, 6 bases. Trimming cost V 5 bases and J 8 bases, with 20 bases left between them. The CDR3 is 15 residues long. CDR1 and CDR2 from the germline V gene are SGHNT and YYREEE (reference sequence). The CDR3 is CASRAGGTHSDEQFF. DNA of the CDR3: TGTGCCAGCAGGGCAGGAGGGACGCATTCCGATGAGCAGTTCTTC.

CDR3 protein: CASSLTASYNEQFF. The CDR3 nucleotides read TGTGCCAGCAGCCTGACAGCCTCCTACAATGAGCAGTTCTTC. J is TRBJ2-1 and V is TRBV3-1 (or the pseudogene TRBV3-2), with D maybe TRBD1 (5 bases). The CDR3 spans 14 residues. V lost 4 bases to trimming and J lost 0 bases, with 7 bases between them. Germline CDR1 reads LGHDT; CDR2 reads YNNKEL (reference sequence).